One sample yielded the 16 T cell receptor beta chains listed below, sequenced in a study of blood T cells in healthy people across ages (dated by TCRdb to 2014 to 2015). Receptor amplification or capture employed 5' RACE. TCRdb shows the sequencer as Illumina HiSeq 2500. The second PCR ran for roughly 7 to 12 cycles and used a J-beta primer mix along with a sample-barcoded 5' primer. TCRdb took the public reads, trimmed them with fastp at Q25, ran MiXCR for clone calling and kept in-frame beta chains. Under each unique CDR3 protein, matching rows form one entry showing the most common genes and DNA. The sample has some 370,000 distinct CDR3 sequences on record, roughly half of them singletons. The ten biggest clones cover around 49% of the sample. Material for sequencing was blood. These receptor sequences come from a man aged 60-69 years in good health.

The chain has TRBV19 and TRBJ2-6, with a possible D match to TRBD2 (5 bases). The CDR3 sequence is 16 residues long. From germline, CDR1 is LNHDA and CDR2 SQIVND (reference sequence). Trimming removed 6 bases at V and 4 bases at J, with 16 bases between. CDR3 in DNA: TGTGCCAGTAGCCGAGGGCGATTATCCGGGGCCAACGTCCTGACTTTC. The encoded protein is CASSRGRLSGANVLTF.

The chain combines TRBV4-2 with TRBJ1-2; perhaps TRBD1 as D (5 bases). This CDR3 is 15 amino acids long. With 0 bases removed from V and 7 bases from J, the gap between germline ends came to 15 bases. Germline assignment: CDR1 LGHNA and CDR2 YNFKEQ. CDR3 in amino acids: CASSQDGDALRGYTF. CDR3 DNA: TGTGCCAGCAGCCAAGATGGGGACGCCCTGCGTGGCTACACCTTC.

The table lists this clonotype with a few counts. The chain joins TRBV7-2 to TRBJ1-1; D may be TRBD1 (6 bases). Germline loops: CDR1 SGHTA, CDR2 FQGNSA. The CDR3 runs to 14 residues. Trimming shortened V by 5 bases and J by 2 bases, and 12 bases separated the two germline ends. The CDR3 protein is CASSQSRGNTEAFF. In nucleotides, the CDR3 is TGTGCCAGCAGCCAGAGCAGGGGTAACACTGAAGCTTTCTTT.

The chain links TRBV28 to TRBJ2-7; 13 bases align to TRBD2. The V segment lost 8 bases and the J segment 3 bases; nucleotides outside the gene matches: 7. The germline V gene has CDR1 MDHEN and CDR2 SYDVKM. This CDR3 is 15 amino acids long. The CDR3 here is CASGLTSGRDYEQYF. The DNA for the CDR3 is TGTGCCAGCGGCCTTACTAGCGGGAGGGACTACGAGCAGTACTTC.

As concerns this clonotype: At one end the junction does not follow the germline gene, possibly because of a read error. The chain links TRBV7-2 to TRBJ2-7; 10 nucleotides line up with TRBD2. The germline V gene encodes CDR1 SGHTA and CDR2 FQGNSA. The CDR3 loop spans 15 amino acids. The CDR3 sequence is CASSPAGGRLYEPYF. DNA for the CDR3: TGTGCCAGCAGCCCAGCGGGGGGGAGGCTGTACGAGCCGTACTTC. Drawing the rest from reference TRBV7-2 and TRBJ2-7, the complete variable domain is GAGVSQSPSNKVTEKGKDVELRCDPISGHTALYWYRQSLGQGLEFLIYFQGNSAPDKSGLPSDRFSAERTGGSVSTLTIQRTQQEDSAVYLCASSPAGGRLYEPYFGPGTRLTVT.

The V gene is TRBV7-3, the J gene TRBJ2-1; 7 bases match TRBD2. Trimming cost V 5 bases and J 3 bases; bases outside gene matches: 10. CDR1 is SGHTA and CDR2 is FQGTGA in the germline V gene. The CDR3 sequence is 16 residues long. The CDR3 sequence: CASSALTSRNYNEQFF. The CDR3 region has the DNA TGTGCCAGCAGCGCCTTGACTAGCAGAAACTACAATGAGCAGTTCTTC.

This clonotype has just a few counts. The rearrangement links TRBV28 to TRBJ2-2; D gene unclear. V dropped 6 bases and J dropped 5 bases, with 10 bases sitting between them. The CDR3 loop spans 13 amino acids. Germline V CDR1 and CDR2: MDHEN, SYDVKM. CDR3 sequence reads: CASREGNTGELFF. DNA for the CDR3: TGTGCCAGCAGGGAAGGGAATACCGGGGAGCTGTTTTTT.

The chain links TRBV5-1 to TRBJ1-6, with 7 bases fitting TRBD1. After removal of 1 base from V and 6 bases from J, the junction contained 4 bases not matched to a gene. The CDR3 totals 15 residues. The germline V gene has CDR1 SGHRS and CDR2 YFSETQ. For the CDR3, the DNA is TGCGCCAGCAGCTTGACAGGGGTTGGTAATTCACCCCTCCACTTT. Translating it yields CASSLTGVGNSPLHF.

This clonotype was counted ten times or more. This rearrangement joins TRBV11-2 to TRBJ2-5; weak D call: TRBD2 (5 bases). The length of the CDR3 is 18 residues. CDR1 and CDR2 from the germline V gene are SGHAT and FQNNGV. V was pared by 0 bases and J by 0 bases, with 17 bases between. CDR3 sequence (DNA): TGTGCCAGCAGCTTAGATTTGAGGAAGGGAGCGTACCAAGAGACCCAGTACTTC. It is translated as CASSLDLRKGAYQETQYF.

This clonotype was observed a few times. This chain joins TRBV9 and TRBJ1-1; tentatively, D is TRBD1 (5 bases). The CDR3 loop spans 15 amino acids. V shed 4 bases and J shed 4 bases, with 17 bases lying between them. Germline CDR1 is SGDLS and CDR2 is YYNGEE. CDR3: CASSSRSGGGTEAFF. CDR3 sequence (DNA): TGTGCCAGCAGCAGCCGCTCCGGGGGGGGCACTGAAGCTTTCTTT.

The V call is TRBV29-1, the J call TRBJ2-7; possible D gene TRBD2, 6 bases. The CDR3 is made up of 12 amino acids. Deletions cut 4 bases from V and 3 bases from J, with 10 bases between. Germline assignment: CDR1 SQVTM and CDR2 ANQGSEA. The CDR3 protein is CSVGGINYEQYF. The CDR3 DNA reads TGCAGCGTTGGCGGGATTAACTACGAGCAGTACTTC.

The DNA of the CDR3 is TGCAGTGCTAGAGAATCTGGACTACACTCCTACAATGAGCAGTTCTTC. Translating it yields CSARESGLHSYNEQFF. The rearrangement joins TRBV20-1 to TRBJ2-1; a possible D gene is TRBD2 (6 bases). Germline V gene lookup returns CDR1 DFQATT and CDR2 SNEGSKA (reference sequence). Trimming removed 0 bases at V and 0 bases at J, with 12 bases between. The CDR3 loop spans 16 amino acids.

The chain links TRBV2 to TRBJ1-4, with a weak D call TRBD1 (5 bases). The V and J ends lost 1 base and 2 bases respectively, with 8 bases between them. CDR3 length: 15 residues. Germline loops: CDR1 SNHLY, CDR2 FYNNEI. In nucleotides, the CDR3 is TGTGCCAGCAGTGAAGTTCGGGGGACTAATGAAAAACTGTTTTTT. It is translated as CASSEVRGTNEKLFF.

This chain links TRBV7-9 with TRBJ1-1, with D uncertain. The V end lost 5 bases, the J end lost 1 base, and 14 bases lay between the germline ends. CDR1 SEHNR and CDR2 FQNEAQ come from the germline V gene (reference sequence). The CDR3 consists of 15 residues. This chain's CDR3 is CASSVRQAGNTEAFF. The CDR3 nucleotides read TGTGCCAGCAGCGTGAGACAAGCGGGGAACACTGAAGCTTTCTTT.

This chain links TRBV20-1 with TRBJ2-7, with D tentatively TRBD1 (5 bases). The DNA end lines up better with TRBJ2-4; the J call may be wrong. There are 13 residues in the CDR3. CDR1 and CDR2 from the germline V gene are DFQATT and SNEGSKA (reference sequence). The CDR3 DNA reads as TGCAGTGCTAGTTCAGGGACCAAAAACATTCAGTACTTC. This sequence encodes CSASSGTKNIQYF.

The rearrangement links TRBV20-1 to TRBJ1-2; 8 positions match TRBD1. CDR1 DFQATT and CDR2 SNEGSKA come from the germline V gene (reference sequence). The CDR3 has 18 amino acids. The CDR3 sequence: CGTRDLESLGQGANGYTF. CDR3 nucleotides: TGCGGTACTAGAGATTTAGAATCCCTAGGGCAGGGGGCGAATGGCTACACCTTC.